Presented here are 21 T cell receptor beta chains from one specimen sequenced in a study of cytomegalovirus exposure and HLA in healthy donors (dated by TCRdb to about 2017). Library preparation employed the immunoSEQ multiplex PCR assay. A mixture of 60 forward primers for TCR Vbeta segments and 13 reverse primers for TCR Jbeta segments was used in the multiplex PCR. The clones in this table, taken by TCRdb from immuneACCESS, are in-frame only. Not every clone is retained; where verified, under half of the shortfall comes from an unresolved V gene, and the cause of the rest is unknown. The sample data list approximately 97,000 clones, and about 69% of these were observed just once. The ten largest clonotypes hold 4.8% of the sample. The specimen was PBMCs. These receptors were collected from a human donor in good health.

J is TRBJ2-5 and V is TRBV2; a weak D match, TRBD2 (5 bases). V was pared by 4 bases and J by 2 bases, with 8 bases between. CDR1 and CDR2 (germline): SNHLY, FYNNEI. CDR3 length: 13 residues. The CDR3 DNA sequence: TGTGCCAGCAGTGTACGGGGACAAGAGACCCAGTACTTC. Translation: CASSVRGQETQYF.

The chain employs TRBV10-3 and TRBJ2-1; TRBD1 matches 8 bases. Trimming at V came to 4 bases and at J to 9 bases, leaving 8 bases not matched to a gene. The CDR3 spans 14 residues. CDR1 is ENHRY, CDR2 SYGVKD, per germline. The CDR3: CAISGQGQFGEQFF. CDR3 DNA: TGTGCCATCAGTGGACAGGGGCAGTTCGGTGAGCAGTTCTTC.

This clone was recorded a few times. The chain joins TRBV5-4 to TRBJ2-3; D gene uncertain. The ends were cut back, 3 bases at V and 1 base at J, with 6 bases in the middle. Germline CDR1 is SGHNT and CDR2 is YYREEE (reference sequence). There are 13 residues in the CDR3. This CDR3 is CASSSPGTDTQYF. The CDR3 DNA follows: TGTGCCAGCAGCTCACCAGGCACAGATACGCAGTATTTT.

The chain recombines TRBV27 with TRBJ1-6; a possible D gene is TRBD1 (5 bases). The germline V and J ends were trimmed by 6 bases and 0 bases, with 12 bases remaining between them. The CDR3 has 16 residues. The germline gives CDR1 MNHEY, CDR2 SMNVEV (reference sequence). This CDR3 reads CASRVTASSYNSPLHF. In DNA form, the CDR3 reads TGTGCCAGCAGGGTGACAGCGAGCTCCTATAATTCACCCCTCCACTTT.

The J gene is TRBJ1-2, the V gene TRBV4-2; D gene unclear. The CDR3 runs 12 residues. Trimming stripped 0 bases from V and 4 bases from J, with 3 bases between. CDR1 is LGHNA and CDR2 is YNFKEQ in the germline V gene. The CDR3 loop is CASSQERYGYTF. CDR3 DNA sequence: TGTGCCAGCAGCCAAGAGCGCTATGGCTACACCTTC.

This chain joins TRBV2 and TRBJ2-7, with 8 bases that match TRBD1. The germline V gene has CDR1 SNHLY and CDR2 FYNNEI. J gave up 3 bases and V 7 bases, and 5 bases lay outside the gene matches. The CDR3 consists of 13 residues. The CDR3 nucleotides are TGTGCCAGCAACCGAGACAGGGGCTACGAGCAGTACTTC. Translated, it gives CASNRDRGYEQYF.

The J gene is TRBJ2-5, the V gene TRBV29-1; possibly TRBD2 for D (6 bases). The J call may be faulty, since TRBJ2-7 better matches the DNA end. CDR1 is SQVTM, CDR2 ANQGSEA, per germline. The CDR3 contains 13 residues. The CDR3: CSVAGTQDYEQYF. The CDR3 DNA follows: TGCAGCGTTGCCGGGACTCAGGACTACGAGCAGTACTTC.

The rearrangement joins TRBV13 to TRBJ2-1, with 14 bases fitting TRBD2. This CDR3 is 19 amino acids long. Per the germline V gene, CDR1 is PRHDT and CDR2 is FYEKMQ (reference sequence). Germline trimming cut 5 bases from V and 0 bases from J; bases unmatched to any gene: 9. The CDR3: CASSNYGLAGGSSYNEQFF. The CDR3 nucleotides read TGTGCCAGCAGCAACTACGGACTAGCGGGGGGAAGCTCCTACAATGAGCAGTTCTTC.

The table lists this clone with a few counts. V and J are TRBV5-1 and TRBJ2-1; TRBD2 matches at 11 bases. Germline assignment: CDR1 SGHRS and CDR2 YFSETQ. Trimming cost V 4 bases and J 4 bases; bases outside gene matches: 4. The CDR3 is made up of 15 amino acids. CDR3 bases: TGCGCCAGCAGCCCCACTAGCGGGGGTTACAATGAGCAGTTCTTC. As protein: CASSPTSGGYNEQFF.

As for this clone: Other DNA sequences in this sample translate to the same CDR3. J is TRBJ1-1 and V is TRBV18; D not resolved. The CDR3 totals 13 residues. V lost 2 bases to trimming and J lost 1 base, with 5 bases between them. Per germline, CDR1 KGHSH and CDR2 LQKENI. CDR3 DNA: TGTGCCAGCTCACCATCCGGGAACACTGAAGCTTTCTTT. This translates into CASSPSGNTEAFF.

The genes are TRBV13 and TRBJ2-1, with D maybe TRBD2 (6 bases). V lost 1 base, J lost 4 bases, and 14 bases lay in between. Germline V lookup: CDR1 PRHDT, CDR2 FYEKMQ (reference sequence). The CDR3 extends over 16 amino acids. CDR3 in amino acids: CASSLVPGSGYNEQFF. The CDR3 nucleotides are TGTGCCAGCAGCTTAGTCCCTGGTAGCGGATACAATGAGCAGTTCTTC.

This clone appeared once. The chain combines TRBV27 with TRBJ2-3; a possible D gene is TRBD2 (6 bases). The V gene's germline CDR1 is MNHEY and CDR2 SMNVEV (reference sequence). Trimming left V 8 bases short and J 0 bases short, with 15 bases between. CDR3 length: 15 amino acids. This CDR3 is CASRRGVSSTDTQYF. CDR3 in DNA: TGTGCCAGCCGTCGCGGGGTTTCTAGCACAGATACGCAGTATTTT.

The CDR3 coding sequence is TGCGCCAGCAGCCAAGGTGAAAGAGCTACAGGGGGCACTGAAGCTTTCTTT. Translation: CASSQGERATGGTEAFF. The V call is TRBV4-1, the J call TRBJ1-1; 8 bases are shared with TRBD1. From germline, CDR1 is MGHRA and CDR2 YSYEKL. CDR3 length equals 17 residues. The V gene end was trimmed by 1 base and the J gene end by 4 bases; junction bases not matched to a gene: 11.

This clone was picked up a small number of times. This chain uses TRBV28 with TRBJ2-7, with TRBD1 matching 9 bases. Germline V gives CDR1 MDHEN, CDR2 SYDVKM. V gave up 8 bases and J gave up 5 bases; unmatched junction bases: 13. The CDR3 length is 15 residues. This CDR3 is CASYTDRDRVNEQYF. Here the CDR3 DNA reads TGTGCCAGCTACACTGACCGGGACAGGGTCAACGAGCAGTACTTC.

The rearrangement uses TRBV6-5 and TRBJ2-7, with TRBD2 identical over 8 bases. CDR1 MNHEY and CDR2 SVGAGI come from the germline V gene. V was clipped by 2 bases and J by 2 bases; unmatched bases: 2. The CDR3 is 14 amino acids. The CDR3 DNA follows: TGTGCCAGCAGTTACAGGGGACTAGCCTACGAGCAGTACTTC. It codes for CASSYRGLAYEQYF.

J is TRBJ2-5 and V is TRBV7-8, with 8 bases lining up with TRBD2. The V gene end was trimmed by 3 bases and the J gene end by 7 bases; junction bases not matched to a gene: 7. This CDR3 contains 14 residues. Per germline, CDR1 SGHVS and CDR2 FQNEAQ. CDR3 loop: CASSFGREEVTQYF. For the CDR3, the DNA is TGTGCCAGCAGCTTTGGGCGGGAGGAGGTGACCCAGTACTTC.

This clone was counted once. At the DNA level, this CDR3 is encoded by other sequences in the same sample as well. J is TRBJ2-3 and V is TRBV30; 12 bases map to TRBD2. With 3 bases clipped from V and 4 bases from J, the junction kept 2 bases outside the gene matches. Germline V lookup: CDR1 GTSNPN, CDR2 SVGIG (reference sequence). The CDR3 has 14 residues. The CDR3 reads CAWSLAGGADTQYF. The CDR3 nucleotides are TGTGCCTGGAGCCTAGCGGGAGGGGCAGATACGCAGTATTTT.

The gene calls are TRBV25-1 and TRBJ2-1; D unclear. The V end lost 1 base, the J end lost 8 bases, and 6 bases lay between the germline ends. Germline V lookup: CDR1 MGHDK, CDR2 SYGVNS. The CDR3 runs 12 residues. The DNA for the CDR3 is TGTGCCAGCAGTGAATTCATCCATGAGCAGTTCTTC. Protein sequence: CASSEFIHEQFF. Full variable domain (remainder filled in from reference TRBV25-1 and TRBJ2-1): EADIYQTPRYLVIGTGKKITLECSQTMGHDKMYWYQQDPGMELHLIHYSYGVNSTEKGDLSSESTVSRIRTEHFPLTLESARPSHTSQYLCASSEFIHEQFFGPGTRLTVL.

The rearrangement joins TRBV5-6 to TRBJ1-5; TRBD1 agrees at 9 bases. Germline V lookup: CDR1 SGHDT, CDR2 YYEEEE. With 3 bases clipped from V and 4 bases from J, the junction kept 11 bases outside the gene matches. The CDR3 has 17 amino acids. CDR3 nucleotide sequence: TGTGCCAGCAGCTCCAATTATGGGACAGGGACTAATCAGCCCCAGCATTTT. As protein: CASSSNYGTGTNQPQHF.

The gene calls are TRBV19 and TRBJ2-1, with unresolved D. This CDR3 is built from 13 residues. In germline, CDR1 is LNHDA, CDR2 SQIVND (reference sequence). Between the trimmed V and J ends, which lost 2 bases and 9 bases, there was a span of 11 bases. CDR3 sequence (DNA): TGTGCCAGTAGTATAAGTTGGGCAGTTGAGCAGTTCTTC. Amino acids: CASSISWAVEQFF.

There are a few counts of this clone. The chain employs TRBV30 and TRBJ2-7; 10 bases fit TRBD2. The CDR3 totals 13 residues. J gave up 3 bases and V 4 bases, and 3 bases lay outside the gene matches. The germline V gene has CDR1 GTSNPN and CDR2 SVGIG (reference sequence). CDR3 nucleotide sequence: TGTGCCTGGAAATTAGCGGGAGGCTACGAGCAGTACTTC. Translating it yields CAWKLAGGYEQYF. Full variable domain (missing parts from reference TRBV30 and TRBJ2-7): SQTIHQWPATLVQPVGSPLSLECTVEGTSNPNLYWYRQAAGRGLQLLFYSVGIGQISSEVPQNLSASRPQDRQFILSSKKLLLSDSGFYLCAWKLAGGYEQYFGPGTRLTVT.